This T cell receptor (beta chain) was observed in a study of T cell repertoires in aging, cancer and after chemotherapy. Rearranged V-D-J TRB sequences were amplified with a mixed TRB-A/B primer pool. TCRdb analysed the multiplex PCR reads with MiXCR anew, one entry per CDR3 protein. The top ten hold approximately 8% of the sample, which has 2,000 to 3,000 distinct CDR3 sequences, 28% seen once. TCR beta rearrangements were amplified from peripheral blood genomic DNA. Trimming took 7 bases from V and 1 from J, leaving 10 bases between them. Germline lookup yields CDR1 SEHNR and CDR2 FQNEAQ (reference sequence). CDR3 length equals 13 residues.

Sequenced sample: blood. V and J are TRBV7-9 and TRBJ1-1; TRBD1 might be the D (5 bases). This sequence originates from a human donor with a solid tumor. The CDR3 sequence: CASTIQGNTEAFF. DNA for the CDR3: TGTGCCAGCACTATCCAGGGGAACACTGAAGCTTTCTTT.